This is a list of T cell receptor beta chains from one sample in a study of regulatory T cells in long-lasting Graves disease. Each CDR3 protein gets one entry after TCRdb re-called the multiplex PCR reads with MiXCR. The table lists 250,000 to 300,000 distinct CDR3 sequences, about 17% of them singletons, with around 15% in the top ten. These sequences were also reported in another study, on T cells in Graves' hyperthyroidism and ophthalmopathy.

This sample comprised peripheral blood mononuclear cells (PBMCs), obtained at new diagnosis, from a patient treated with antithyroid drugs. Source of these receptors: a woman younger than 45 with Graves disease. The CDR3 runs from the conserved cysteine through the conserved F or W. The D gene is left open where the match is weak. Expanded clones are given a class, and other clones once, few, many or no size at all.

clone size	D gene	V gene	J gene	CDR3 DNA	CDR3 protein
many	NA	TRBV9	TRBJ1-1	TGTGCCAGCAGCGTATCTAGGAGTGACCCGAACACTGAAGCTTTCTTT	CASSVSRSDPNTEAFF
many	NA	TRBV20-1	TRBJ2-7	TGCAGTGCTAGAGTTGGTAGCGACGAGCAGTACTTC	CSARVGSDEQYF
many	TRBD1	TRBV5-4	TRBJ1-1	TGTGCCAGCAGCGCTAGACAGGGGGGGGATGAAGCTTTCTTT	CASSARQGGDEAFF
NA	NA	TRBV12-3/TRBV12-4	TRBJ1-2	TGTGCCAGCAGTCCTCAGACGGCTCCTAACTATGGCTACACCTTC	CASSPQTAPNYGYTF
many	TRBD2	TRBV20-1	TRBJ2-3	TGCAGTGCTGTGTGGCCTAGCGGGGGGACAGATACGCAGTATTTT	CSAVWPSGGTDTQYF
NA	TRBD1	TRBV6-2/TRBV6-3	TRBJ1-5	TGTGCCAGCAGTGATGTTCGGGGACAGGGGGCGCGGGACGGCAATCAGCCCCAGCATTTT	CASSDVRGQGARDGNQPQHF
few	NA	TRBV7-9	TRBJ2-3	TGTGCCAGCAGCTTAGCCAGTCTAGCGAGGAGCACAGATACGCAGTATTTT	CASSLASLARSTDTQYF
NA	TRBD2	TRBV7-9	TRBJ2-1	TGTGCCAGCAGCTTCCCACGCGGACTAGCGGGGATGGGTTCCAATGAGCAGTTCTTC	CASSFPRGLAGMGSNEQFF
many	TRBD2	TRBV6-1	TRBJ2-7	TGTGCCAGCAGTGAAATGGAAAGGGGACTACGCGCGCTCTCCTACGAGCAGTACTTC	CASSEMERGLRALSYEQYF
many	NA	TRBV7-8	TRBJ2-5	TGTGCCAGCAGCTACAGTATGGGGAGGCAAGAGACCCAGTACTTC	CASSYSMGRQETQYF
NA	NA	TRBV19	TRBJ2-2	TGTGCCAGTAGCCCGGGGGGGGAGCTGTTTTTT	CASSPGGELFF
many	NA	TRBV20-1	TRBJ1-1	TGCAGTGCTAGATCCATACAAGACAGAATCACTTTGAACACTGAAGCTTTCTTT	CSARSIQDRITLNTEAFF
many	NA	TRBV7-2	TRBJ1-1	TGTGCCAGCAGCTTAGCTGTTTCGCGACAAGCTTTCTTT	CASSLAVSRQAFF
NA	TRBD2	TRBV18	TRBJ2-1	TGTGCCAGCTCAGCTGCTAGCGGCTCCTACAATGAGCAGTTCTTC	CASSAASGSYNEQFF
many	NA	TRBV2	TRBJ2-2	TGTGCCAGCTCAGGCGGGGAGCTGTTTTTT	CASSGGELFF
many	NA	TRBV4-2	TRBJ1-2	TGTGCCAGCAGCCAAGAAATGTTGGGGACCTATGGCTACACCTTC	CASSQEMLGTYGYTF
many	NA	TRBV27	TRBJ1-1	TGTGCCAGCAGCCTCTCCGGAGCAGGTGGAAGCACTGAAGCTTTCTTT	CASSLSGAGGSTEAFF
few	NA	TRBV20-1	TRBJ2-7	TGCAGTGCTAGAATCTTGGGCAGTTACTACGAGCAGTACTTC	CSARILGSYYEQYF
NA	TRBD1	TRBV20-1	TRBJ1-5	TGCAGTGCTAGGAACAGGGGGGAATTCGAGCCCCAGCATTTT	CSARNRGEFEPQHF
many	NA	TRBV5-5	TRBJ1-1	TGCGCCAGCAGCCCTCTGGACGCCGCCCCGAACACTGAAGCTTTCTTT	CASSPLDAAPNTEAFF
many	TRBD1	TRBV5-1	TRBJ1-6	TGCGCCAGCAGCGATACAGGGGAGAATTCACCCCTCCACTTT	CASSDTGENSPLHF
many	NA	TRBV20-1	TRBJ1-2	TGCAGTGCGCTAACAGAGAAGTCTGGCTACACCTTC	CSALTEKSGYTF
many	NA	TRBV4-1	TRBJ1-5	TGCGCCAGCAGCCAAGATGCAGTTAGCAATCAGCCCCAGCATTTT	CASSQDAVSNQPQHF
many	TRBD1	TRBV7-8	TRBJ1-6	TGTGCCAGCAGCCCCGGGACAGGGGGCTCGGGTTCACCCCTCCACTTT	CASSPGTGGSGSPLHF
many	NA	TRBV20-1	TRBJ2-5	TGCAGTGCTGGGGAAGGGGGGGAAGAGACCCAGTACTTC	CSAGEGGEETQYF
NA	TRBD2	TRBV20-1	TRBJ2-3	TGCAGTGCTAGAGACACTAGCGGGGGGAACACAGATACGCAGTATTTT	CSARDTSGGNTDTQYF
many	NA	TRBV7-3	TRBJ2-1	TGTGCCAGCAGAGCGGGACAGAGTGAGTTCTTC	CASRAGQSEFF
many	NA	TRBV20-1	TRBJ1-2	TGCAGTGCTAATGTCGACAGGCCGTACTATGGCTACACCTTC	CSANVDRPYYGYTF
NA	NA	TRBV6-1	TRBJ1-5	TGTGCCAGCAGCGCGTCGGTGTCGAGTCAGCCCCAGCATTTT	CASSASVSSQPQHF
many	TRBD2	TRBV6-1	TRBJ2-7	TGTGCCAGCAGTCGGACTAGCGGCGCCTACGAGCAGTACTTC	CASSRTSGAYEQYF
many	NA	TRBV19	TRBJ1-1	TGTGCCAGTAGCGGGAGAGGGCAGCCTCGGAACACTGAAGCTTTCTTT	CASSGRGQPRNTEAFF
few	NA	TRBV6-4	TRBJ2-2	TGTGCCAGCAGTCACATATCCACCGGGGAGCTGTTTTTT	CASSHISTGELFF
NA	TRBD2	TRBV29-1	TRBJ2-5	TGCAGCGTTGTGGGCGGGGGAGAGACCCAGTACTTC	CSVVGGGETQYF
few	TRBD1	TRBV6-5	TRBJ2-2	TGTGCCAGCAGTTACCCGGGACAGACCACCGGGGAGCTGTTTTTT	CASSYPGQTTGELFF
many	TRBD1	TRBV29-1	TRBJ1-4	TGCAGCGTTGCCAGGGGGCGAGGTGAAAAACTGTTTTTT	CSVARGRGEKLFF
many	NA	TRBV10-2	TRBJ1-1	TGCGCCAGCAGTGAGTCAACAGCAGATACGAACACTGAAGCTTTCTTT	CASSESTADTNTEAFF
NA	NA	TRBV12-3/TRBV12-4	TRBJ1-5	TGTGCCAGCAGTTTATTCGGATACAATCAGCCCCAGCATTTT	CASSLFGYNQPQHF
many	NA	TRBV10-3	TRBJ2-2	TGTGCCATCAGTGAGTCTTGGCTGACGACTCACAACACGAACACCGGGGAGCTGTTTTTT	CAISESWLTTHNTNTGELFF
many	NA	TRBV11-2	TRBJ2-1	TGTGCCAGCAGCTTAGGCCCTACTTACAATGAGCAGTTCTTC	CASSLGPTYNEQFF
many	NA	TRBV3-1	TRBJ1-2	TGTGCCAGCAGCCAAGGATCAGGGACAGGCTACACCTTC	CASSQGSGTGYTF
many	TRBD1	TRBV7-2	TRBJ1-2	TGTGCCAGCAGCTTGGGACAGTTCTATGGCTACACCTTC	CASSLGQFYGYTF
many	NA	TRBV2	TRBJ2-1	TGTGCCAGCAGTTTGACGAGATACAATGAGCAGTTCTTC	CASSLTRYNEQFF
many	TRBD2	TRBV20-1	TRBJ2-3	TGCAGTGCAAGAAGCGGGGGGGCGATGGCAGATACGCAGTATTTT	CSARSGGAMADTQYF
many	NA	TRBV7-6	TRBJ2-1	TGTGCCAGCAGCTTAGCGGGGGGGCGCGCCCCCAATGAGCAGTTCTTC	CASSLAGGRAPNEQFF
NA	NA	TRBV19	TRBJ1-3	TGTGCCAGTAGTATGTCCGGGATGTCTGGAAACACCATATATTTT	CASSMSGMSGNTIYF
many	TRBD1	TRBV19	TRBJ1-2	TGTGCCAGTAGTCTGTGGACAGGTCAAAGCTACACCTTC	CASSLWTGQSYTF
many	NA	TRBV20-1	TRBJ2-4	TGCAGTTCCGGTTCCGGGACGCCACGAATAAACATTCAGTACTTC	CSSGSGTPRINIQYF
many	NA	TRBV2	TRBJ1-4	TGTGCCAGCAGTGAATTAGTCAAACTGTTTTTT	CASSELVKLFF
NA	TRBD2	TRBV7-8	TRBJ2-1	TGTGCCAGCAGCTTGGAGTTTAGCGGGGTCGATGAGCAGTTCTTC	CASSLEFSGVDEQFF
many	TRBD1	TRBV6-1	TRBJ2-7	TGTGCCAGCAGGGGACAGGGAAGCTTTAGGAACGAGCAGTACTTC	CASRGQGSFRNEQYF
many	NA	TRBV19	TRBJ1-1	TGTGCCAGTAGCGTGAAGGGAGGGGTGAACACTGAAGCTTTCTTT	CASSVKGGVNTEAFF